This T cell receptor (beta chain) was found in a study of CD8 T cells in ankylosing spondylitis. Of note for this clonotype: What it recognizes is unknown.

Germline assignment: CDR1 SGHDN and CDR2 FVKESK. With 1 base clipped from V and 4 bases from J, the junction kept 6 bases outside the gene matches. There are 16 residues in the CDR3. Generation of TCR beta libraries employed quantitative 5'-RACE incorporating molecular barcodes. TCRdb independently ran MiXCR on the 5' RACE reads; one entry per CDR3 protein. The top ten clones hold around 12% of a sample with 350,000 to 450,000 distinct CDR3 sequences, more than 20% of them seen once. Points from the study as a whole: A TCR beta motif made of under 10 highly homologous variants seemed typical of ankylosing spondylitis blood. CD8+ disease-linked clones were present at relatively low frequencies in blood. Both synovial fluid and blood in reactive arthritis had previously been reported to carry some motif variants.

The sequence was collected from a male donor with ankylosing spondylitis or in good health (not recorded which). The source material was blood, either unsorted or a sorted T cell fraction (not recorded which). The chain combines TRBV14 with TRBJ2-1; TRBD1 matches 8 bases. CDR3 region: CASSQVPGGEYNEQFF. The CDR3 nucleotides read TGTGCCAGCAGCCAAGTACCAGGGGGCGAGTACAATGAGCAGTTCTTC.